The source of this T cell receptor (beta chain) is a study of blood T cell repertoires in COVID-19. Per the germline V gene, CDR1 is SGHRS and CDR2 is YFSETQ. V lost 0 bases and J lost 2, with 5 bases in between. The CDR3 extends over 13 amino acids. Some clones are missing from TCRdb's copy, which holds only in-frame ones; the method was immunoSEQ multiplex PCR. The data contain over 120,000 clones, around 83% of them singletons. This clone is a singleton in its sample. Sequenced material: peripheral blood. The source of this sequence is a woman aged 80 or older with acute or convalescent COVID-19. The rearrangement links TRBV5-1 to TRBJ2-5, with no clear D. CDR3 sequence reads: CASSLVRQETQYF. CDR3 coding DNA: TGCGCCAGCAGCTTGGTTAGACAAGAGACCCAGTACTTC.